Below, 9 T cell receptor beta chains from the same sample are listed, as sequenced in a study of T cell responses to AZD1222 COVID-19 vaccine. Sequenced by immunoSEQ multiplex PCR; TCRdb stores in-frame clones only, minus some. Of around 150,000 clones in the sample, about 91% are singletons; the top ten hold 2% to 2.5%. Material: peripheral blood, obtained on day 0 of AZD1222 vaccination. The receptors were sampled from an adult in good health.

The chain joins TRBV19 to TRBJ2-2; 10 bases map to TRBD1. Trimming took 5 bases from V and 0 from J; bases not matched to a gene: 3. CDR3 length: 16 amino acids. Germline assignment: CDR1 LNHDA and CDR2 SQIVND (reference sequence). The CDR3 sequence is CASSLGTGANTGELFF. CDR3 bases: TGTGCCAGTAGTTTGGGGACAGGGGCGAACACCGGGGAGCTGTTTTTT.

This clone was seen once. The chain employs TRBV30 and TRBJ2-1; D possibly corresponds to TRBD2 (5 bases). CDR3 size: 15 residues. V dropped 5 bases and J dropped 6 bases, with 20 bases sitting between them. Per the germline V gene, CDR1 is GTSNPN and CDR2 is SVGIG (reference sequence). Here the CDR3 reads CAWRHLATPINEQFF. DNA of the CDR3: TGTGCCTGGCGCCATCTAGCAACCCCCATCAATGAGCAGTTCTTC.

This clone occurred once. The chain is built from TRBV27 and TRBJ1-1; D is ambiguous. The CDR3 consists of 13 residues. With 4 bases removed from V and 3 bases from J, the gap between germline ends came to 9 bases. The germline CDR1 and CDR2 sequences are MNHEY and SMNVEV (reference sequence). Written as DNA, the CDR3 is TGTGCCAGCAGTTCAAGGGTTTACACTGAAGCTTTCTTT. It codes for CASSSRVYTEAFF.

DNA of the CDR3: TGTGCCAGCAGTTTAGGAGGGCAGAACATTCAGTACTTC. Its protein is CASSLGGQNIQYF. The chain combines TRBV27 with TRBJ2-4; tentative D call: TRBD2 (6 bases). CDR3 length: 13 residues. Germline V gene sequence: CDR1 MNHEY, CDR2 SMNVEV (reference sequence). V dropped 2 bases and J dropped 7 bases, with 9 bases sitting between them.

The CDR3 protein is CATSGTSSYNEQFF. DNA of the CDR3: TGTGCCACCAGCGGGACTAGCAGTTACAATGAGCAGTTCTTC. This chain uses TRBV15 with TRBJ2-1; TRBD2 matches at 9 bases. The CDR3 extends over 14 amino acids. V lost 5 bases, J lost 4 bases, and 3 bases stayed unmatched. Germline assignment: CDR1 LNHNV and CDR2 YYDKDF (reference sequence).

This chain uses TRBV7-2 with TRBJ2-2; D unclear. The CDR3 loop spans 14 amino acids. The V end was cut by 5 bases, the J end by 4 bases, with 11 bases between. CDR1 is SGHTA and CDR2 is FQGNSA in the germline V gene. The CDR3 nucleotides read TGTGCCAGCAGCCCCATACAAACCACCGGGGAGCTGTTTTTT. Translating it yields CASSPIQTTGELFF.

The V call is TRBV7-9, the J call TRBJ2-1; 10 nucleotides align to TRBD2. Germline loops: CDR1 SEHNR, CDR2 FQNEAQ (reference sequence). The CDR3 is made up of 14 amino acids. Trimming at V came to 2 bases and at J to 8 bases, leaving 3 bases not matched to a gene. DNA of the CDR3: TGTGCCAGCAGCTTAACTAGCGGGAACTATGAGCAGTTCTTC. This gives the protein CASSLTSGNYEQFF.

CDR3 in amino acids: CASSLEDTGELFF. The CDR3, as DNA: TGTGCCAGCAGCTTAGAGGATACCGGGGAGCTGTTTTTT. The genes are TRBV11-2 and TRBJ2-2; D ambiguous. The CDR3 runs 13 residues. Trimming took off 0 bases at V and 5 bases at J, with 4 bases between the two ends. In germline, CDR1 is SGHAT, CDR2 FQNNGV. The variable domain in full, with the rest retrieved from reference TRBV11-2 and TRBJ2-2, is EAGVAQSPRYKIIEKRQSVAFWCNPISGHATLYWYQQILGQGPKLLIQFQNNGVVDDSQLPKDRFSAERLKGVDSTLKIQPAKLEDSAVYLCASSLEDTGELFFGEGSRLTVL.

The chain uses TRBV2 and TRBJ1-5; D call uncertain. Trimming pared 5 bases from V and 0 bases from J, leaving 11 bases between. Germline CDR1 and CDR2: SNHLY and FYNNEI. CDR3 length: 15 residues. The DNA for the CDR3 is TGTGCCAGCAGTAAAGACATGTATAGCAATCAGCCCCAGCATTTT. As protein: CASSKDMYSNQPQHF.